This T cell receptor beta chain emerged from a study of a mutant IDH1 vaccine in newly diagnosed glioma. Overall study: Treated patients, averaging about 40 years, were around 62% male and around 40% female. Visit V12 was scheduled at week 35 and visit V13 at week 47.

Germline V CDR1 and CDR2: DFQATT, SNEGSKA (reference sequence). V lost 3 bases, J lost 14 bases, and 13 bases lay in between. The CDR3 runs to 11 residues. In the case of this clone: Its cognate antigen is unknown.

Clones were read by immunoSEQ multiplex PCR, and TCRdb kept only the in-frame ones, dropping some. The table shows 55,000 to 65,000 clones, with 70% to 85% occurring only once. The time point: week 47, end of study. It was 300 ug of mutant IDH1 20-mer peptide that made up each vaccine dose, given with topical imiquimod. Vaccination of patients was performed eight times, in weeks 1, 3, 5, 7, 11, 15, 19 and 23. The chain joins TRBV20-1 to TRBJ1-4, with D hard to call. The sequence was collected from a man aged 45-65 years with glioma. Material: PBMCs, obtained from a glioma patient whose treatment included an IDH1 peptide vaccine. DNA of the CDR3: TGCAGTGCTAGGGTAGGGCAATCGCTGTTTTTT. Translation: CSARVGQSLFF.